The 21 T cell receptor beta chains below were found in one sample sequenced in a study of blood T cell repertoires in COVID-19. The table came from immunoSEQ multiplex PCR; TCRdb's copy has only in-frame clones and leaves some out. The data contain roughly 190,000 clones, over 75% of them singletons. Sequencing was performed on peripheral blood. These receptors were taken from a man between 50 and 59 years old with acute or convalescent COVID-19.

V gene TRBV7-9 combines with J gene TRBJ2-7; 9 bases line up with TRBD2. The CDR3 has 17 amino acids. Germline CDR1 is SEHNR and CDR2 is FQNEAQ (reference sequence). V shed 1 base, J shed 0 bases, and the junction held 7 bases outside the gene matches. CDR3 region: CASSLGRAGGHSYEQYF. In DNA, the CDR3 is TGTGCCAGCAGCTTAGGGAGAGCGGGGGGCCACTCCTACGAGCAGTACTTC.

This chain joins TRBV24-1 and TRBJ2-5; D is perhaps TRBD1 (6 bases). Trimming removed 4 bases from V and 4 bases from J, with 15 bases in between. Germline loops: CDR1 KGHDR, CDR2 SFDVKD. The length of the CDR3 is 15 residues. CDR3 sequence: CATSEPGGGSETQYF. CDR3 coding DNA: TGTGCCACCAGTGAGCCGGGTGGGGGCTCAGAGACCCAGTACTTC.

This clone has only one observation. The chain joins TRBV15 to TRBJ2-1; 8 positions match TRBD1. The CDR3 length is 14 residues. V shed 0 bases and J 16 bases; nucleotides not matched to a gene: 11. Germline V gene lookup returns CDR1 LNHNV and CDR2 YYDKDF (reference sequence). In nucleotides, the CDR3 is TGTGCCACCAGCAGAGATACGGTCAACAGGGGGAAATTCTTC. Encoded protein: CATSRDTVNRGKFF.

This clone has only a few counts. This chain uses TRBV9 with TRBJ1-5; 8 bases match TRBD1. This CDR3 comprises 15 residues. V was pared by 3 bases and J by 2 bases, with 4 bases of the junction left unmatched. In germline, CDR1 is SGDLS, CDR2 YYNGEE. The CDR3 protein is CASSEPDRGNQPQHF. The CDR3 DNA sequence: TGTGCCAGCAGCGAACCGGACAGGGGCAATCAGCCCCAGCATTTT.

V is TRBV10-3 and J is TRBJ2-1; a weak D match, TRBD1 (6 bases). Trimming removed 6 bases from V and 7 bases from J, with 16 bases in between. Germline V gene sequence: CDR1 ENHRY, CDR2 SYGVKD. The CDR3 runs to 14 residues. The CDR3 sequence is CAISPTGLINEQFF. DNA of the CDR3: TGTGCCATCAGCCCGACAGGCTTAATAAATGAGCAGTTCTTC.

The genes are TRBV24-1 and TRBJ1-2; 7 positions match TRBD1. CDR1 and CDR2 (germline): KGHDR, SFDVKD. The CDR3 runs to 12 residues. The V and J ends lost 6 bases and 7 bases, in that order; junction bases with no gene match: 4. CDR3 amino acids: CATSPGGSGYTF. The CDR3 bases are TGTGCCACCAGTCCAGGGGGGAGTGGCTACACCTTC.

This chain links TRBV7-3 with TRBJ1-1; D ambiguous. Germline V gene sequence: CDR1 SGHTA, CDR2 FQGTGA. With 2 bases removed from V and 1 base from J, the gap between germline ends came to 8 bases. The CDR3 consists of 14 residues. CDR3 nucleotides: TGTGCCAGCAGCTTAGACGGGGAGAACACTGAAGCTTTCTTT. Its protein product is CASSLDGENTEAFF.

The gene calls are TRBV9 and TRBJ2-1; TRBD2 matches at 12 bases. Looked up from germline, CDR1 is SGDLS and CDR2 is YYNGEE. The CDR3 runs to 15 residues. J gave up 6 bases and V 0 bases, and 1 base lay outside the gene matches. In DNA, the CDR3 is TGTGCCAGCAGCGTAGGACTAGCGGGAGTCAATGAGCAGTTCTTC. As protein: CASSVGLAGVNEQFF.

The genes are TRBV6-5 and TRBJ2-2; TRBD1 might be the D (5 bases). Germline values: CDR1 MNHEY, CDR2 SVGAGI. V gave up 5 bases and J gave up 2 bases, with 9 bases separating them. The CDR3 is made up of 14 amino acids. The CDR3 nucleotides read TGTGCCAGCAGTCGACAGATCAACACCGGGGAGCTGTTTTTT. Protein: CASSRQINTGELFF.

This chain links TRBV6-2 or TRBV6-3 with TRBJ2-7, with 7 bases aligning to TRBD1. The CDR3 loop spans 15 amino acids. V lost 6 bases to trimming and J lost 0 bases; unmatched junction nucleotides: 8. CDR1 and CDR2 (germline): MNHEY, SVGEGT. The DNA for the CDR3 is TGTGCCAGCAGCCCGGACAGGAATAGCTCCTACGAGCAGTACGTC. This gives the protein CASSPDRNSSYEQYV.

This clone has only one observation. The chain employs TRBV27 and TRBJ2-1; D remains unclear. V lost 5 bases and J 3 bases, leaving 8 bases between the germline ends. The CDR3 is made up of 13 amino acids. In germline, CDR1 is MNHEY, CDR2 SMNVEV (reference sequence). CDR3 protein: CASSPYIYNEQFF. CDR3 DNA sequence: TGTGCCAGCAGTCCTTACATCTACAATGAGCAGTTCTTC.

Comment on this clone: The junction departs from the called germline gene at one end, perhaps through a read error. This chain uses TRBV28 with TRBJ1-6; D is perhaps TRBD1 (5 bases). The CDR3 sequence is 16 residues long. Germline CDR1 is MDHEN and CDR2 is SYDVKM. The CDR3, as DNA: TGTGCCAGCAGTTTGGGCAGGGAGGGCTATGATTCACCCCTCCACTTT. Amino acid sequence: CASSLGREGYDSPLHF.

V and J are TRBV30 and TRBJ2-5, with D perhaps TRBD1 (6 bases). The CDR3 contains 13 residues. Trimming pared 1 base from V and 4 bases from J, leaving 10 bases between. Germline CDR1 reads GTSNPN; CDR2 reads SVGIG (reference sequence). The CDR3 region is CAWSERGRETQYF. The CDR3 bases are TGTGCCTGGAGTGAGAGGGGGAGAGAGACCCAGTACTTC.

This clone was counted a few times. The chain couples TRBV6-5 to TRBJ1-1, with D possibly matching TRBD1 (5 bases). Germline V gives CDR1 MNHEY, CDR2 SVGAGI. The germline V and J ends were trimmed by 2 bases and 11 bases, with 9 bases remaining between them. The CDR3 length is 11 residues. The CDR3 DNA reads as TGTGCCAGCAGTTACGCAGGGCGGGCTTTCTTT. This gives the protein CASSYAGRAFF.

In DNA, the CDR3 is TGCAGTGCTAGTCCGGGACAGGGGAAGGTCACCATATATTTT. Encoded protein: CSASPGQGKVTIYF. V is TRBV20-1 and J is TRBJ1-3; 10 nucleotides match TRBD1. This CDR3 spans 14 amino acids. V was pared by 3 bases and J by 9 bases, with 8 bases of the junction left unmatched. CDR1 DFQATT and CDR2 SNEGSKA come from the germline V gene (reference sequence).

V is TRBV29-1 and J is TRBJ1-6, with 10 bases fitting TRBD1. V shed 4 bases and J 10 bases; nucleotides not matched to a gene: 7. This CDR3 spans 14 amino acids. Germline CDR1 SQVTM, CDR2 ANQGSEA. For the CDR3, the DNA is TGCAGCGTTGCGTTCGGGACAGGGGACTCACCCCTCCACTTT. Translating it yields CSVAFGTGDSPLHF.

The chain joins TRBV7-9 to TRBJ1-6; 8 bases align to TRBD1. CDR1 is SEHNR and CDR2 is FQNEAQ in the germline V gene (reference sequence). The CDR3 runs to 13 residues. V was pared by 5 bases and J by 9 bases, with 3 bases of the junction left unmatched. CDR3 region: CASSRDRGSPLHF. CDR3 sequence (DNA): TGTGCCAGCAGCCGAGACAGGGGTTCACCCCTCCACTTT.

This clone was counted once. V and J are TRBV7-6 and TRBJ2-5; TRBD2 agrees at 10 bases. Looked up from germline, CDR1 is SGHVS and CDR2 is FNYEAQ. CDR3 length equals 16 residues. Trimming removed 0 bases from V and 4 bases from J; junction bases left unmatched: 5. CDR3 nucleotides: TGTGCCAGCAGCTTAGCGCAAGCGGGAGGGGGAGAGACCCAGTACTTC. This sequence encodes CASSLAQAGGGETQYF.

The chain has TRBV19 and TRBJ2-3; 11 bases are shared with TRBD2. V lost 3 bases to trimming and J lost 2 bases; unmatched junction nucleotides: 10. CDR1 is LNHDA, CDR2 SQIVND, per germline (reference sequence). This CDR3 comprises 18 residues. CDR3 protein: CASSIPPASGGYTDTQYF. CDR3 sequence (DNA): TGTGCCAGTAGTATTCCCCCAGCTAGCGGGGGGTACACAGATACGCAGTATTTT.

The V and J genes are TRBV19 and TRBJ1-5, with D possibly matching TRBD1 (5 bases). The CDR3 extends over 15 amino acids. Trimming cost V 3 bases and J 0 bases, with 9 bases left between them. The germline V gene encodes CDR1 LNHDA and CDR2 SQIVND (reference sequence). The CDR3 DNA is TGTGCCAGTAGTATTTGGGGCCATAGCAATCAGCCCCAGCATTTT. The encoded protein is CASSIWGHSNQPQHF.

The V call is TRBV2, the J call TRBJ1-5; D is undetermined. CDR3 size: 12 residues. The V end lost 3 bases, the J end lost 4 bases, and 4 bases lay between the germline ends. Germline V gene data show CDR1 as SNHLY and CDR2 as FYNNEI. CDR3 sequence: CASSDGNQPQHF. CDR3 nucleotide sequence: TGTGCCAGCAGTGACGGGAATCAGCCCCAGCATTTT.